Presented here are 7 T cell receptor beta chains from one specimen sequenced in a study of Ad26.COV2.S vaccination and SARS-CoV-2 variants. The protocol was immunoSEQ multiplex PCR, while the TCRdb copy is restricted to in-frame clones and leaves out a portion. The sample records roughly 420,000 clones, roughly 87% being singletons. Indicated treatment: around 19 received Ad26.COV2.S at low or high dose, single or two shots; a few received placebo; per-sample allocation not given. Specimens were obtained on day 63 following the first vaccine or placebo injection. The material sequenced was peripheral blood, taken in a trial of Ad26.COV2.S vaccine versus placebo. The receptors derive from a person aged 18-65 years who received the Ad26.COV2.S COVID-19 vaccine or a placebo.

This chain uses TRBV6-5 with TRBJ1-5; D is unresolved. CDR1 MNHEY and CDR2 SVGAGI come from the germline V gene. CDR3 length: 13 residues. The ends were cut back, 0 bases at V and 4 bases at J, with 4 bases in the middle. CDR3 in DNA: TGTGCCAGCAGTTACTCCAGGAATCAGCCCCAGCATTTT. Residues: CASSYSRNQPQHF.

The V and J genes are TRBV24-1 and TRBJ2-1; D may be TRBD2 (5 bases). The CDR3 consists of 17 residues. Germline values: CDR1 KGHDR, CDR2 SFDVKD. V was clipped by 3 bases and J by 5 bases, with 19 bases between them. The CDR3 DNA reads TGTGCCACCAGTGATCCTCGGGCGGCTAGCAGACACAATGAGCAGTTCTTC. It codes for CATSDPRAASRHNEQFF.

The V and J genes are TRBV24-1 and TRBJ2-7; no firm D call. Per the germline V gene, CDR1 is KGHDR and CDR2 is SFDVKD. Trimming pared 9 bases from V and 1 base from J, leaving 12 bases between. The CDR3 runs 13 residues. CDR3 region: CATFPPVSYEQYF. CDR3 in DNA: TGTGCCACCTTCCCCCCCGTTTCCTACGAGCAGTACTTC.

The chain is built from TRBV6-2 or TRBV6-3 and TRBJ2-1; TRBD1 or TRBD2 may be the D gene (5 bases each). The germline V gene encodes CDR1 MNHEY and CDR2 SVGEGT. V was pared by 0 bases and J by 7 bases, with 10 bases between. The CDR3 spans 14 residues. Here the CDR3 reads CASSYSGPKNEQFF. The DNA for the CDR3 is TGTGCCAGCAGTTACTCGGGACCCAAGAATGAGCAGTTCTTC.

This chain connects TRBV5-8 to TRBJ1-5; D possibly corresponds to TRBD1 (6 bases). V dropped 3 bases and J dropped 1 base, with 17 bases sitting between them. This CDR3 spans 17 amino acids. Germline lookup yields CDR1 SGHTS and CDR2 YDEGEE. The CDR3 region has the DNA TGTGCCAGCAGCTCCATCCTCCAGGGGCCCAGCAATCAGCCCCAGCATTTT. It encodes CASSSILQGPSNQPQHF.

The chain joins TRBV2 to TRBJ1-1, with unresolved D. Trimming shortened V by 4 bases and J by 11 bases, and 14 bases separated the two germline ends. Germline V gene sequence: CDR1 SNHLY, CDR2 FYNNEI. CDR3 length equals 12 residues. The CDR3 loop reads CASSVPPQRAFF. DNA of the CDR3: TGTGCCAGCAGTGTCCCCCCCCAGAGGGCTTTCTTT.

The rearrangement links TRBV20-1 to TRBJ2-7, with 13 bases lining up with TRBD2. J gave up 4 bases and V 3 bases, and 6 bases lay outside the gene matches. Per germline, CDR1 DFQATT and CDR2 SNEGSKA (reference sequence). CDR3 length equals 15 residues. This chain's CDR3 is CSASSVTSGGYEQYF. Here the CDR3 DNA reads TGCAGTGCTAGTTCAGTGACTAGCGGGGGGTACGAGCAGTACTTC.